The next 29 T cell receptor beta chains were all read from a single sample in a study of blood T cell repertoires in COVID-19. Assay: immunoSEQ multiplex PCR; the TCRdb copy retains only in-frame clones and omits some. The table includes around 120,000 clones, about 90% detected once. Source material: peripheral blood. Receptors originate from a woman aged 60 to 75 with COVID-19, enrolled during active disease.

The chain recombines TRBV7-2 with TRBJ2-1, with TRBD2 matching over 7 bases. Germline CDR1 and CDR2: SGHTA and FQGNSA. Unmatched junction bases numbered 7, after V lost 0 bases and J lost 5 bases. The CDR3 spans 16 residues. CDR3 in amino acids: CASSLARLAAHNEQFF. In DNA, the CDR3 is TGTGCCAGCAGCTTAGCGCGCCTAGCGGCCCACAATGAGCAGTTCTTC.

The rearrangement joins TRBV7-2 to TRBJ1-3, with D possibly being TRBD1 (6 bases). The CDR3 has 16 residues. Germline CDR1 and CDR2: SGHTA and FQGNSA. V was shortened by 2 bases and J by 0 bases, with 11 bases between the two germline ends. CDR3 in amino acids: CASSLWDISSGNTIYF. The CDR3 region has the DNA TGTGCCAGCAGCTTATGGGACATAAGCTCTGGAAACACCATATATTTT.

V usage is TRBV4-1 and J usage is TRBJ1-5, with unresolved D. CDR1 is MGHRA, CDR2 YSYEKL, per germline. The length of the CDR3 is 14 residues. The germline V and J ends were trimmed by 0 bases and 8 bases, with 11 bases remaining between them. CDR3 protein: CASSQDVGVKPQHF. The DNA for the CDR3 is TGCGCCAGCAGCCAAGATGTAGGAGTAAAGCCCCAGCATTTT.

This chain connects TRBV4-3 to TRBJ2-5, with D perhaps TRBD2 (5 bases). V dropped 1 base and J dropped 5 bases, with 14 bases sitting between them. Germline V lookup: CDR1 LGHNA, CDR2 YSLEER. The CDR3 is made up of 15 amino acids. The CDR3 reads CASSQAGRGMETQYF. CDR3 DNA sequence: TGCGCCAGCAGCCAAGCGGGTCGGGGTATGGAGACCCAGTACTTC.

The chain joins TRBV28 to TRBJ1-1; D unresolved. V lost 6 bases, J lost 1 base, and 9 bases lay in between. Looked up from germline, CDR1 is MDHEN and CDR2 is SYDVKM. The CDR3 length is 13 residues. This CDR3 is CASRFTQNTEAFF. The CDR3 region has the DNA TGTGCCAGCAGGTTTACACAGAACACTGAAGCTTTCTTT.

The V gene is TRBV25-1, the J gene TRBJ1-6; 8 bases agree with TRBD1. V gave up 2 bases and J gave up 6 bases; unmatched junction bases: 12. The length of the CDR3 is 18 residues. The germline gives CDR1 MGHDK, CDR2 SYGVNS. The CDR3 bases are TGTGCCAGCAGTGAACGGGTTAACAGGGGGAGAGGTAATTCACCCCTCCACTTT. This codes for CASSERVNRGRGNSPLHF.

The chain is built from TRBV29-1 and TRBJ2-1, with a tentative D call TRBD1 (5 bases). With 0 bases removed from V and 0 bases from J, the gap between germline ends came to 12 bases. Germline V lookup: CDR1 SQVTM, CDR2 ANQGSEA. The CDR3 is made up of 16 amino acids. This chain's CDR3 is CSVEDLTASSYNEQFF. CDR3 in DNA: TGCAGCGTTGAAGATCTGACAGCAAGCTCCTACAATGAGCAGTTCTTC.

This chain links TRBV7-2 with TRBJ2-2; 7 bases are a match to TRBD2. Germline assignment: CDR1 SGHTA and CDR2 FQGNSA. The J segment lost 7 bases and the V segment lost 3 bases, leaving 11 bases of the junction unmatched. The CDR3 loop spans 16 amino acids. The CDR3 sequence is CASSLGPPWGGGELFF. DNA of the CDR3: TGTGCCAGCAGCTTGGGACCCCCATGGGGGGGCGGGGAGCTGTTTTTT. Full variable domain (outside the CDR3, taken from reference TRBV7-2 and TRBJ2-2): GAGVSQSPSNKVTEKGKDVELRCDPISGHTALYWYRQSLGQGLEFLIYFQGNSAPDKSGLPSDRFSAERTGGSVSTLTIQRTQQEDSAVYLCASSLGPPWGGGELFFGEGSRLTVL.

The rearrangement uses TRBV2 and TRBJ1-5, with 12 bases aligning to TRBD1. The trim removed 6 bases at V and 8 bases at J, leaving 5 bases unmatched. From germline, CDR1 is SNHLY and CDR2 FYNNEI. The CDR3 has 14 amino acids. CDR3 DNA: TGTGCCAGCAGCCGGGACAGGGGGCAGGAGCCCCAGCATTTT. Protein product: CASSRDRGQEPQHF.

The CDR3 DNA follows: TGTGCCAGCAGCCCGCGGACTAGCGAGGGCCTTTGGGAGCAGTACTTC. Protein: CASSPRTSEGLWEQYF. The chain couples TRBV7-6 to TRBJ2-7, with TRBD2 matching 9 bases. The V gene's germline CDR1 is SGHVS and CDR2 FNYEAQ. Trimming took 5 bases from V and 7 from J; bases not matched to a gene: 15. The length of the CDR3 is 16 residues.

The rearrangement uses TRBV7-9 and TRBJ1-2, with 7 bases aligning to TRBD1. CDR3 length equals 18 residues. Germline trimming cut 7 bases from V and 4 bases from J; bases unmatched to any gene: 21. Germline lookup yields CDR1 SEHNR and CDR2 FQNEAQ (reference sequence). The CDR3 bases are TGTGCCAGCATACTAGCCCCCCCAAGACAGGGAGTAACCTATGGCTACACCTTC. Its protein product is CASILAPPRQGVTYGYTF.

The chain has TRBV7-2 and TRBJ2-7; the match to TRBD2 covers 9 bases. Per germline, CDR1 SGHTA and CDR2 FQGNSA. The V gene end was trimmed by 5 bases and the J gene end by 6 bases; junction bases not matched to a gene: 5. This CDR3 contains 13 residues. The CDR3, as DNA: TGTGCCAGCAGCAATAGCGGGGGTCGCGAGCAGTACTTC. This sequence encodes CASSNSGGREQYF.

This sequence joins TRBV2 and TRBJ2-2; 8 positions agree with TRBD2. Germline V gives CDR1 SNHLY, CDR2 FYNNEI. The CDR3 covers 15 residues. The junction had 5 bases not matched to a gene; V was cut back by 6 bases and J by 2 bases. The CDR3 loop is CASRVAGFNTGELFF. Written as DNA, the CDR3 is TGTGCCAGCAGGGTAGCGGGGTTTAACACCGGGGAGCTGTTTTTT.

The table lists this clone with a count of one. V is TRBV19 and J is TRBJ1-2; TRBD1 is a possible D gene (6 bases). Germline loops: CDR1 LNHDA, CDR2 SQIVND (reference sequence). Trimming left V 4 bases short and J 4 bases short, with 19 bases between. The CDR3 totals 16 residues. The CDR3 DNA reads TGTGCCAGTAGTACCCCGAGGGGGGGTCCCTTCTATGGCTACACCTTC. It specifies CASSTPRGGPFYGYTF.

The V call is TRBV11-3, the J call TRBJ2-1, with D perhaps TRBD1 (6 bases). Between the trimmed V and J ends, which lost 5 bases and 4 bases, there was a span of 15 bases. Germline CDR1 SGHNT, CDR2 YENEEA. This CDR3 has 15 amino acids. Here the CDR3 DNA reads TGTGCCAGCAGCCACCGTGGCAGGGGATACAATGAGCAGTTCTTC. This sequence encodes CASSHRGRGYNEQFF.

This sequence joins TRBV29-1 and TRBJ2-1; D is uncertain. CDR3 length: 15 amino acids. Germline assignment: CDR1 SQVTM and CDR2 ANQGSEA. V lost 0 bases to trimming and J lost 8 bases, with 17 bases between them. CDR3 residues: CSVEDSRLKFDEQFF. The CDR3 nucleotides are TGCAGCGTTGAAGACTCTCGGTTAAAATTCGATGAGCAGTTCTTC.

This rearrangement joins TRBV27 to TRBJ1-1; TRBD1 matches at 8 bases. Germline values: CDR1 MNHEY, CDR2 SMNVEV (reference sequence). J lost 10 bases, V lost 6 bases, and 7 bases had no gene match. The CDR3 is 12 residues long. CDR3: CASSVYRGVAFF. The CDR3, as DNA: TGTGCCAGCAGCGTTTACAGGGGGGTAGCTTTCTTT.

J is TRBJ1-2 and V is TRBV20-1; tentatively, D is TRBD1 (5 bases). The V gene's germline CDR1 is DFQATT and CDR2 SNEGSKA (reference sequence). V gave up 7 bases and J gave up 8 bases, with 14 bases separating them. CDR3 length equals 11 residues. CDR3 DNA sequence: TGCAGTGTCGGGGGGGGAGGAGGCTACACCTTC. It translates to CSVGGGGGYTF.

V is TRBV7-8 and J is TRBJ2-7; 9 positions match TRBD1. Germline CDR1 and CDR2: SGHVS and FQNEAQ. The CDR3 loop spans 18 amino acids. Germline trimming cut 5 bases from V and 2 bases from J; bases unmatched to any gene: 16. The CDR3 DNA follows: TGTGCCAGCAGCCTCCTGGACAGGGGAGATGTAATGCCCTACGAGCAGTACTTC. Protein: CASSLLDRGDVMPYEQYF.

The chain joins TRBV14 to TRBJ1-1, with 9 bases fitting TRBD1. The CDR3 contains 14 residues. Looked up from germline, CDR1 is SGHDN and CDR2 is FVKESK. V lost 0 bases to trimming and J lost 12 bases; unmatched junction nucleotides: 8. The CDR3 spells CASSQDLSDRGTFF. The CDR3 DNA sequence: TGTGCCAGCAGCCAAGACTTATCGGACAGGGGAACTTTCTTT. Using reference TRBV14 and TRBJ1-1 for the parts outside the CDR3, the full variable domain is EAGVTQFPSHSVIEKGQTVTLRCDPISGHDNLYWYRRVMGKEIKFLLHFVKESKQDESGMPNNRFLAERTGGTYSTLKVQPAELEDSGVYFCASSQDLSDRGTFFGQGTRLTVV.

CDR3 DNA: TGTGCCAGCAGCCCCTCGACAGGAGGTGTCGATGGCTACACCTTC. Amino acids: CASSPSTGGVDGYTF. V is TRBV6-6 and J is TRBJ1-2, with D maybe TRBD1 (6 bases). This CDR3 has 15 residues. Germline V gives CDR1 MNHNY, CDR2 SVGAGI (reference sequence). V dropped 6 bases and J dropped 6 bases, with 20 bases sitting between them.

This chain joins TRBV3-1 (or the pseudogene TRBV3-2) and TRBJ1-6; 9 bases fit TRBD1. Germline loops: CDR1 LGHDT, CDR2 YNNKEL (reference sequence). This CDR3 has 16 residues. The J segment lost 6 bases and the V segment lost 4 bases, leaving 7 bases of the junction unmatched. The CDR3 here is CASSRPGTGSNSPLHF. DNA of the CDR3: TGTGCCAGCAGCCGTCCCGGGACAGGGAGTAATTCACCCCTCCACTTT.

The rearrangement joins TRBV5-4 to TRBJ1-6; D might be TRBD1 (6 bases). The V end was cut by 0 bases, the J end by 9 bases, with 13 bases between. This CDR3 has 15 amino acids. From germline, CDR1 is SGHNT and CDR2 YYREEE (reference sequence). CDR3: CASSLAQGESSPLHF. In DNA, the CDR3 is TGTGCCAGCAGCTTGGCACAGGGAGAGAGTTCACCCCTCCACTTT.

In its sample, this clone was seen once. The chain carries TRBV21-1 and TRBJ2-5; the table assigns TRBD2, which was not confirmed against the DNA. TRBV21-1 is a pseudogene segment. The CDR3 totals 12 residues. Written as DNA, the CDR3 is TGTGCCAGCAGCCTGCGGACTACACCTGGATACTTC. Amino acid sequence: CASSLRTTPGYF.

The V and J genes are TRBV27 and TRBJ2-6, with a possible D match to TRBD2 (5 bases). The CDR3 length is 19 residues. CDR1 is MNHEY, CDR2 SMNVEV, per germline (reference sequence). Trimming removed 0 bases at V and 0 bases at J, with 15 bases between. The chain's CDR3 is CASSLSMWRAHSGANVLTF. DNA of the CDR3: TGTGCCAGCAGTTTATCGATGTGGCGGGCACACTCTGGGGCCAACGTCCTGACTTTC.

V usage is TRBV24-1 and J usage is TRBJ1-5; 7 bases are a match to TRBD1. Germline loops: CDR1 KGHDR, CDR2 SFDVKD. The length of the CDR3 is 16 residues. The trim removed 2 bases at V and 2 bases at J, leaving 5 bases unmatched. The CDR3 DNA reads TGTGCCACCAGTGATTCACAGGGGAATGGCAATCAGCCCCAGCATTTT. It specifies CATSDSQGNGNQPQHF.

Turning to this clone: The junction and the germline gene differ at one end; a read error may be behind it. The rearrangement links TRBV6-1 to TRBJ2-7; D perhaps matches TRBD1 (6 bases). Germline V CDR1 and CDR2: MNHNS, SASEGT. CDR3 length: 15 amino acids. DNA for the CDR3: TGTGCCAGCAGTGAATCTAGACAGGCGGCCTACGCGCAGTACTTC. Translated: CASSESRQAAYAQYF.

This clone occurred once. This chain connects TRBV19 to TRBJ1-2; 9 bases map to TRBD1. The V and J ends lost 3 bases and 3 bases, in that order; junction bases with no gene match: 5. This CDR3 has 15 residues. Looked up from germline, CDR1 is LNHDA and CDR2 is SQIVND (reference sequence). CDR3 sequence: CASSIAGQGHYGYTF. CDR3 nucleotide sequence: TGTGCCAGTAGTATCGCCGGACAGGGGCACTATGGCTACACCTTC.

V is TRBV5-1 and J is TRBJ1-1; possibly TRBD1 for D (6 bases). CDR1 SGHRS and CDR2 YFSETQ come from the germline V gene. V shed 3 bases and J shed 1 base, with 13 bases lying between them. The CDR3 extends over 15 amino acids. CDR3 protein: CASSSTPGANTEAFF. The DNA for the CDR3 is TGCGCCAGCAGCTCCACCCCAGGGGCGAACACTGAAGCTTTCTTT.